This record covers a single TCR beta chain. Its antigen is not yet known. Per-nucleotide qualities are absent, and no much larger clonotype sits a single base away. The trial excluded patients who had a history of autoimmune disease or were on systemic immunosuppression. Peripheral blood for TCR sequencing was drawn from every dose cohort at baseline, at cycle 4 day 1 and at cycle 7 day 1. Samples were obtained from an open-label, multicenter, first-in-human phase I dose-escalation trial of ivuxolimab. The trial enrolled adults with locally advanced or metastatic head and neck squamous cell, hepatocellular, melanoma or renal cell carcinoma. Before TCR sequencing, CD4+ and CD8+ T cells were separately sorted from peripheral blood. To sequence the TCRbeta CDR3 region, genomic DNA was isolated from the sorted cells. The immunoSEQ Assay was used for sequencing of TCRbeta CDR3 regions. Here the immuneACCESS table is served through TCRdb, limited to in-frame sequences with V and J called. Missing clones are a known gap in these copies; in checked studies unresolved V genes cover under half, and the rest lacks a known reason. For this sample the table gives tens of thousands of clones, of which more than 75% were detected only once. Of the sample, around 28% falls within the top ten clones.

The data belong to a study of OX40 agonist ivuxolimab in advanced cancers. With respect to the entire study: Ivuxolimab was an agonistic, fully human IgG2 monoclonal antibody directed against OX40 (CD134), a costimulatory receptor. The monotherapy dose-escalation portion (N = 52 patients) of the phase I ivuxolimab trial is reported in the paper. Patients were allowed to have had prior anti-PD-1, anti-PD-L1 or anti-CTLA-4 therapy, and approximately 40% of the dose-escalation patients had been treated with checkpoint inhibitors. Intravenous ivuxolimab was administered to patients every 2 weeks at six dose levels: 0.01, 0.1, 0.3, 1.5, 3 and 10 mg/kg. The point of sequencing TCRbeta in the periphery was to test whether ivuxolimab changed TCR sequence diversity and drove clonal T-cell expansion. Of the 52 patients in dose escalation, about 20 had hepatocellular carcinoma, some 15 had melanoma, 9 had renal cell carcinoma and 9 had head and neck cancer. Partial responses occurred in three dose-escalation patients, of whom one had hepatocellular carcinoma and two had cutaneous melanoma. The dose-escalation cohort was over 70% male with a mean age of about 54 years, ranging from about 23 to 85.

V gives up 4 bases and J gives up 3 bases, and the segment between their germline ends measures 4 bases. Its CDR3 holds 11 amino acids, cysteine through phenylalanine. Just CDR3 DNA is preserved here, 33 bases in frame from base 1. The CDR1 and CDR2 encoded by the germline V gene are SGHDN and FVKESK. The research as a whole found: At doses of 0.1 to 3.0 mg/kg, clonal expansion of both CD4+ and CD8+ blood T cells was observed from baseline to week 6. Partial responders in the 0.1-3.0 mg/kg groups had among the lowest normalized peripheral clonal expansion, especially among CD8+ T cells. Low levels of normalized T-cell clonal expansion were also seen in some patients who did not respond. After ivuxolimab, expanded clones were on average more numerous among CD8+ T cells than among CD4+ T cells. The antigen specificity of the peripheral T cells that underwent clonal expansion was not determined.

The sequence joins TRBV14 to TRBJ2-7; the D segment cannot be called with confidence. The sample was CD4+ or CD8+ T cells sorted from blood, taken in a trial of the OX40 agonist ivuxolimab. The sequence derives from an adult with an advanced solid tumor such as melanoma, head and neck, liver or kidney cancer. CDR3 protein: CASSRNYEQYF. The DNA sequence follows: TGTGCCAGCAGCCGGAACTACGAGCAGTACTTC. Supplemented by the reference TRBV14 and TRBJ2-7 proteins around the CDR3, the complete variable domain is EAGVTQFPSHSVIEKGQTVTLRCDPISGHDNLYWYRRVMGKEIKFLLHFVKESKQDESGMPNNRFLAERTGGTYSTLKVQPAELEDSGVYFCASSRNYEQYFGPGTRLTVT.